The present TCR beta chain was sequenced within a study of T cells in Graves' hyperthyroidism and ophthalmopathy. Study at large: Blood from the periphery was taken at initial diagnosis, before any treatment. The study's findings and limits: It was a median about seven months before onset that the model predicted ophthalmopathy.

TCR beta CDR3 sequences were amplified from RNA transcripts. An initial round of RT-PCR targeting the TCR CDR3 relied on the HTBI primer set. MiXCR, run by TCRdb on the multiplex PCR reads, gives a single entry per CDR3 protein. The sample carries about 340,000 distinct CDR3 sequences, 18% recorded once. Hyperthyroidism of Graves' type that showed no ophthalmopathy progression within 18 months was stable. Only a few counts were recorded for this clonotype. Its antigen is as yet unknown. The TCR originated in a woman between 45 and 60 years old with Graves' hyperthyroidism. The sequenced sample was blood.

The DNA of the CDR3 is TGTGCCAGCAGCAGCAGGGAGGGCACTGAAGCTTTCTTT. Translated: CASSSREGTEAFF. The rearrangement joins TRBV7-3 to TRBJ1-1; D is perhaps TRBD1 (5 bases). The V end was cut by 5 bases, the J end by 4 bases, with 11 bases between. Germline V gene data show CDR1 as SGHTA and CDR2 as FQGTGA. This CDR3 has 13 residues.